Here is one TCR beta chain with its context. The RNA, roughly 0.45 to 1 ug, was put through reverse transcription using random hexamers. Each CDR3 protein gets one entry after TCRdb re-called the immunoSEQ multiplex PCR reads with MiXCR. The sample gives about 290,000 distinct CDR3 sequences, 70% to 90% of which show up once; 0.21% is in the top ten. This sample stems from a study of CD8 T cells in Susac syndrome. Trimming at V came to 0 bases and at J to 3 bases, leaving 14 bases not matched to a gene. The length of the CDR3 is 18 residues. Germline assignment: CDR1 SGHDT and CDR2 YYEEEE. The sequenced sample consisted of CD8+ T cells from PBMCs. The chain couples TRBV5-6 to TRBJ1-1, with 7 positions matching TRBD1. This receptor was taken from a human donor with multiple sclerosis. CDR3 in DNA: TGTGCCAGCAGCTTGGCGGCCCGGGACAGCCCTACGGACACTGAAGCTTTCTTT. It translates to CASSLAARDSPTDTEAFF.